The next 15 T cell receptor beta chains were all read from a single sample in a study of graft-versus-host responses after intestinal transplantation. Processing was applied to graft tissue in order to liberate intraepithelial and lamina propria lymphocytes. The data were produced by immunoSEQ multiplex PCR, yet TCRdb's version contains in-frame clones alone and is incomplete. Of some 14,000 clones in the sample, 70% are singletons; the top ten hold around a quarter. Sequencing used ileum tissue, obtained around 720 days after intestinal transplantation. These receptors came from a human patient who received an intestinal transplant, so some T cells may come from the graft donor.

V is TRBV10-3 and J is TRBJ1-2; weak D call: TRBD1 (6 bases). V was clipped by 0 bases and J by 4 bases, with 12 bases between them. CDR3 size: 15 residues. The germline V gene has CDR1 ENHRY and CDR2 SYGVKD. The chain's CDR3 is CAISESGGAPYGYTF. Written as DNA, the CDR3 is TGTGCCATCAGTGAGTCAGGGGGGGCCCCCTATGGCTACACCTTC.

The chain has TRBV7-2 and TRBJ2-5, with TRBD1 matching over 9 bases. Per the germline V gene, CDR1 is SGHTA and CDR2 is FQGNSA. The J segment lost 3 bases and the V segment lost 5 bases, leaving 10 bases of the junction unmatched. There are 16 residues in the CDR3. The CDR3 DNA reads as TGTGCCAGCAGCAAATGGGGGACAGGGTATGAAGAGACCCAGTACTTC. Translation: CASSKWGTGYEETQYF.

The V call is TRBV10-3, the J call TRBJ2-4; possibly TRBD1 for D (6 bases). There are 14 residues in the CDR3. The V and J ends lost 3 bases and 3 bases respectively, with 9 bases between them. Looked up from germline, CDR1 is ENHRY and CDR2 is SYGVKD. CDR3 loop: CAISEQGYKNIQYF. The CDR3 nucleotides read TGTGCCATCAGTGAACAGGGATACAAAAACATTCAGTACTTC.

This clone was seen just once. The chain combines TRBV7-2 with TRBJ2-1, with D tentatively TRBD2 (6 bases). V was cut by 5 bases and J by 7 bases, with 15 bases left in between. The CDR3 is 14 amino acids. Germline V gene lookup returns CDR1 SGHTA and CDR2 FQGNSA. The CDR3 region is CASSLSGRVNEQFF. CDR3 nucleotide sequence: TGTGCCAGCAGCCTTAGCGGTAGAGTAAATGAGCAGTTCTTC.

A remark on this clone: The junction departs from the called germline gene at one end, perhaps through a read error. The V gene is TRBV28, the J gene TRBJ2-1; 10 positions match TRBD2. The length of the CDR3 is 19 residues. Germline V gene sequence: CDR1 MDHEN, CDR2 SYDVKM. The CDR3 reads CARSGGGTATAYSYNEQFF. For the CDR3, the DNA is TGTGCCCGCAGCGGGGGGGGGACCGCTACCGCTTACTCCTACAATGAGCAGTTCTTC.

The J gene is TRBJ2-7, the V gene TRBV6-6; TRBD1 matches 9 bases. Germline V gene lookup returns CDR1 MNHNY and CDR2 SVGAGI (reference sequence). This CDR3 contains 15 residues. Losses at the gene ends were 4 bases for V and 5 bases for J; bases not matched to a gene: 9. The CDR3 loop is CASSLVGQGRNEQYF. CDR3 in DNA: TGTGCCAGCAGTTTGGTGGGACAGGGAAGGAACGAGCAGTACTTC.

About this clone itself: A single base separates this from a much larger clone, so it may be a read error. The chain couples TRBV5-6 to TRBJ2-2; no clear D gene. The germline V gene encodes CDR1 SGHDT and CDR2 YYEEEE. This CDR3 has 13 amino acids. With 1 base removed from V and 3 bases from J, the gap between germline ends came to 4 bases. This CDR3 reads CASSLIDTGELFF. DNA of the CDR3: TGTGCCAGCAGCTTGATTGACACCGGGGAGCTGTTTTTT.

The gene calls are TRBV30 and TRBJ2-1, with D unresolved. This CDR3 is 12 amino acids long. Germline V gene lookup returns CDR1 GTSNPN and CDR2 SVGIG (reference sequence). V was clipped by 5 bases and J by 0 bases, with 5 bases between them. This CDR3 is CAWSSSYNEQFF. CDR3 sequence (DNA): TGTGCCTGGTCCAGCTCCTACAATGAGCAGTTCTTC. Combining the CDR3 with reference TRBV30 and TRBJ2-1 gives the whole variable domain SQTIHQWPATLVQPVGSPLSLECTVEGTSNPNLYWYRQAAGRGLQLLFYSVGIGQISSEVPQNLSASRPQDRQFILSSKKLLLSDSGFYLCAWSSSYNEQFFGPGTRLTVL.

The chain couples TRBV5-1 to TRBJ2-2; D is uncertain. Trimming removed 0 bases at V and 6 bases at J, with 9 bases between. Germline-derived CDR1 and CDR2 are SGHRS and YFSETQ. The CDR3 sequence is 14 residues long. CDR3 DNA: TGCGCCAGCAGCTTGGCTTTAGAGGCCGGGGAGCTGTTTTTT. It yields the protein CASSLALEAGELFF. Variable domain in full (rest from reference TRBV5-1 and TRBJ2-2): KAGVTQTPRYLIKTRGQQVTLSCSPISGHRSVSWYQQTPGQGLQFLFEYFSETQRNKGNFPGRFSGRQFSNSRSEMNVSTLELGDSALYLCASSLALEAGELFFGEGSRLTVL.

The chain uses TRBV28 and TRBJ1-2; a weak D match, TRBD1 (6 bases). The length of the CDR3 is 14 residues. The germline V gene has CDR1 MDHEN and CDR2 SYDVKM. V lost 1 base, J lost 5 bases, and 11 bases lay in between. The CDR3 DNA follows: TGTGCCAGCAGTTTATCCGGACAGTCGTATGGCTACACCTTC. Encoded protein: CASSLSGQSYGYTF.

This chain joins TRBV11-2 and TRBJ2-7; D unclear. This CDR3 is 14 amino acids long. The germline CDR1 and CDR2 sequences are SGHAT and FQNNGV. The ends were cut back, 3 bases at V and 0 bases at J, with 9 bases in the middle. In nucleotides, the CDR3 is TGTGCCAGCAGCTTGTCCCGCTACTCCTACGAGCAGTACTTC. Translating it yields CASSLSRYSYEQYF. Combining the CDR3 with reference TRBV11-2 and TRBJ2-7 gives the whole variable domain EAGVAQSPRYKIIEKRQSVAFWCNPISGHATLYWYQQILGQGPKLLIQFQNNGVVDDSQLPKDRFSAERLKGVDSTLKIQPAKLEDSAVYLCASSLSRYSYEQYFGPGTRLTVT.

The J gene is TRBJ2-5, the V gene TRBV7-9; 11 bases map to TRBD1. This CDR3 contains 16 residues. In germline, CDR1 is SEHNR, CDR2 FQNEAQ (reference sequence). The V segment lost 5 bases and the J segment 1 base; nucleotides outside the gene matches: 6. CDR3 sequence: CASSPPGTGGQETQYF. DNA for the CDR3: TGTGCCAGCAGCCCCCCCGGGACAGGGGGCCAAGAGACCCAGTACTTC.

CDR3 DNA: TGTGCCAGCATCCCGACAGGGACCCTGCAGCCCCAGCATTTT. This encodes CASIPTGTLQPQHF. The chain carries TRBV6-6 and TRBJ1-5; 7 bases match TRBD1. CDR1 and CDR2 (germline): MNHNY, SVGAGI (reference sequence). V was pared by 7 bases and J by 7 bases, with 10 bases of the junction left unmatched. CDR3 length: 14 residues.

The V gene is TRBV15, the J gene TRBJ2-5; D uncertain. Trimming stripped 5 bases from V and 0 bases from J, with 7 bases between. Germline V gene data show CDR1 as LNHNV and CDR2 as YYDKDF (reference sequence). The CDR3 is 13 amino acids. CDR3 in DNA: TGTGCCACCAGCTCACAGTACCAAGAGACCCAGTACTTC. Encoded protein: CATSSQYQETQYF.

There are a few counts of this clone. Germline and junction disagree at one end, which may indicate a read error. The genes are TRBV5-3 and TRBJ2-1; D possibly corresponds to TRBD2 (7 bases). TRBV5-3 is classed as an ORF, of uncertain function. CDR3 length: 15 amino acids. The CDR3, as DNA: TGTGCCAGCAGCTTGTCGGGGGGCAATTGGTATGAGCAGTTCTTC. Residues: CASSLSGGNWYEQFF.